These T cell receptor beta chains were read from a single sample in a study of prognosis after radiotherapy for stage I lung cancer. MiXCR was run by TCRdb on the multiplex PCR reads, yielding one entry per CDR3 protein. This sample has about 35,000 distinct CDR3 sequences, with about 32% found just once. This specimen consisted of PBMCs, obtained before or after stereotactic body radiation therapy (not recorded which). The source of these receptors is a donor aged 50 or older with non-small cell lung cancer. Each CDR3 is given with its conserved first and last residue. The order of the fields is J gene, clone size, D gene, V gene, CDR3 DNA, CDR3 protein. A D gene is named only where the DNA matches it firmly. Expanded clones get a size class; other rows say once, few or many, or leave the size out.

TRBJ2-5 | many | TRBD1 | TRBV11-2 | TGTGCCAGCAGCTTTGGTACAGGGGGCGCGGGGGAGACCCAGTACTTC | CASSFGTGGAGETQYF
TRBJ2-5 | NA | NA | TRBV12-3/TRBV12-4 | TGTGCCAGCAGCCTAATGGGCAGGCAAGAGACCCAGTACTTC | CASSLMGRQETQYF
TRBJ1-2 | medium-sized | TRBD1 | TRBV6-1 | TGTGCCAGCAGCCTACAGGGGGCGGGAGGCTACACCTTC | CASSLQGAGGYTF
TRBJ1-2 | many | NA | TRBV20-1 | TGCAGTGCTGCCCACCAAAACTATGGCTACACCTTC | CSAAHQNYGYTF
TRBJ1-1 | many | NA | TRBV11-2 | TGTGCCAGCAGCCGGGGGATGGCAGTGAACACTGAAGCTTTCTTT | CASSRGMAVNTEAFF
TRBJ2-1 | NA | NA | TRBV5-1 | TGCGCCAGCAGTCAGGAGGGGCACTCCTACAATGAGCAGTTCTTC | CASSQEGHSYNEQFF
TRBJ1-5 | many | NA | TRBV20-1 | TGCAGTGCTAGAGATCCTACTGACAGCAATCAGCCCCAGCATTTT | CSARDPTDSNQPQHF
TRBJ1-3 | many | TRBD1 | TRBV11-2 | TGTGCCAGCAGCTTATTGGATGACAGGGGGGTATCTGGAAACACCATATATTTT | CASSLLDDRGVSGNTIYF
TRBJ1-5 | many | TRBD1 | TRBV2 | TGTGCCAGCACCCCGGACAGGGGGAGCAATCAGCCCCAGCATTTT | CASTPDRGSNQPQHF
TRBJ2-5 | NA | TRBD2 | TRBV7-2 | TGTGCCAGCAGCTTAGCTAGCGGGGGTGCTACCACCACCCAGTACTTC | CASSLASGGATTTQYF